This TCR beta chain was identified during a study of memory CD4+ T cells and cytomegalovirus serostatus. Study-level findings and limits: About 40% of the roughly 160 known CMV-associated TCRbeta sequences appeared in CD4+ memory.

In the authors' workflow: Out-of-frame sequences were removed, leaving roughly 2.1 million distinct TCRbeta sequences. Clones were read by immunoSEQ multiplex PCR, and TCRdb kept only the in-frame ones, dropping some. V and J calls plus clone size are reproduced from that table; the DNA served to infer D and trimming. The sample contains roughly 60,000 clones, roughly three quarters of which appear only once. As regards this clone: Its antigen is not known.

Trimming took 3 bases from V and 8 from J; bases not matched to a gene: 3. The germline V gene encodes CDR1 MDHEN and CDR2 SYDVKM. CDR3 length: 13 residues. Single viable CD3+CD4+CD8-CD45RO+ cells were sorted as the memory CD4+ T cells. CMV serostatus came from serum IgG against pp150, pp28, p38, p52. V is TRBV28 and J is TRBJ2-2; 7 nucleotides agree with TRBD2. The specimen was memory CD4+ T cells from blood. This sequence was found in an adult in good health and CMV-seronegative. CDR3 sequence (DNA): TGTGCCAGCAGTTTGGCGGGAGTAGGGGAGCTGTTTTTT. Protein sequence: CASSLAGVGELFF. Complete variable domain (other parts from reference TRBV28 and TRBJ2-2): DVKVTQSSRYLVKRTGEKVFLECVQDMDHENMFWYRQDPGLGLRLIYFSYDVKMKEKGDIPEGYSVSREKKERFSLILESASTNQTSMYLCASSLAGVGELFFGEGSRLTVL.